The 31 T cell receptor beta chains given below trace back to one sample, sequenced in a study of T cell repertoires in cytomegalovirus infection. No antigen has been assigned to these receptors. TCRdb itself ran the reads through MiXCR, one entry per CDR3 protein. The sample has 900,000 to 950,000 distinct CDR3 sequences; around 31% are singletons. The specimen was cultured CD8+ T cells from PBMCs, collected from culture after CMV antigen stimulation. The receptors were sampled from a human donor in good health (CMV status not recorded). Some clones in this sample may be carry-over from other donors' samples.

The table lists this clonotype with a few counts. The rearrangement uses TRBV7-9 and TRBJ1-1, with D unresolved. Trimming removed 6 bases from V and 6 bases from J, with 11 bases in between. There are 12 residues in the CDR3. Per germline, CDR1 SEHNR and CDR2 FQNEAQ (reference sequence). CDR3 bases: TGTGCCAGCAGGTCAGGTGAGGCTGAAGCTTTCTTT. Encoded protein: CASRSGEAEAFF.

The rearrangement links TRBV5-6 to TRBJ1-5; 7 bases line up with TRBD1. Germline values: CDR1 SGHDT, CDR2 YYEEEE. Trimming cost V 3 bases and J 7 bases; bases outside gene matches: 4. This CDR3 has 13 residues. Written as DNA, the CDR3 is TGTGCCAGCAGCTACGAGACAGGGCAGCCCCAGCATTTT. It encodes CASSYETGQPQHF. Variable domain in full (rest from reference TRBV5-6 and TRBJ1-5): DAGVTQSPTHLIKTRGQQVTLRCSPKSGHDTVSWYQQALGQGPQFIFQYYEEEERQRGNFPDRFSGHQFPNYSSELNVNALLLGDSALYLCASSYETGQPQHFGDGTRLSIL.

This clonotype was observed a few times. CDR3: CASIGGGRDTGELFF. The CDR3, as DNA: TGTGCCAGCATCGGGGGGGGACGGGACACCGGGGAGCTGTTTTTT. V gene TRBV28 combines with J gene TRBJ2-2; 8 bases align to TRBD2. This CDR3 contains 15 residues. CDR1 is MDHEN, CDR2 SYDVKM, per germline. Trimming at V came to 7 bases and at J to 3 bases, leaving 7 bases not matched to a gene.

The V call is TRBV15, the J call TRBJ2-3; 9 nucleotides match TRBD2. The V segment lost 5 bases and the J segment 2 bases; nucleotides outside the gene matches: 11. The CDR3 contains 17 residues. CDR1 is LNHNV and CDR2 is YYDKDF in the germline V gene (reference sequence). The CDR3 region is CATSLGASGESTDTQYF. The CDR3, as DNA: TGTGCCACCAGCCTGGGGGCTAGCGGGGAATCCACAGATACGCAGTATTTT.

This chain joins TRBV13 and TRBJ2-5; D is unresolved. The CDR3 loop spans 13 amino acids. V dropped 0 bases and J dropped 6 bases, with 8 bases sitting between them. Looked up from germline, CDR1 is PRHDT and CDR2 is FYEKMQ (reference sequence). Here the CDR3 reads CASSLGITKTQYF. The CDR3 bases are TGTGCCAGCAGCTTAGGCATCACGAAGACCCAGTACTTC.

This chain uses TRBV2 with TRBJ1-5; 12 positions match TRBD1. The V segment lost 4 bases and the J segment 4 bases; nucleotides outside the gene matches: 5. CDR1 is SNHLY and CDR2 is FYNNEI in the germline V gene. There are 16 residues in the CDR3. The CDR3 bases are TGTGCCAGCAGTGCCGGGACAGGGGGCTTAAATCAGCCCCAGCATTTT. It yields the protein CASSAGTGGLNQPQHF.

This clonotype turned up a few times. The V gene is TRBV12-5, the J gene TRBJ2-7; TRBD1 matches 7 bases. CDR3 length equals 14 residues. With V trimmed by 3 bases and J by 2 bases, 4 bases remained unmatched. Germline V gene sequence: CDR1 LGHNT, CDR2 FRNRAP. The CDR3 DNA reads TGTGCTAGTGGTTTCGGGACAGTGACCTACGAGCAGTACTTC. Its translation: CASGFGTVTYEQYF.

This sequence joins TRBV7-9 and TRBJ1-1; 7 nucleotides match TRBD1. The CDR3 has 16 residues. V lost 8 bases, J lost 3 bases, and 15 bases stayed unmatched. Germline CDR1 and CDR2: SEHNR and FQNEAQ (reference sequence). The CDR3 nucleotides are TGTGCCAGCGACAGCTTATGGGGGCAGGGGGACACTGAAGCTTTCTTT. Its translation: CASDSLWGQGDTEAFF.

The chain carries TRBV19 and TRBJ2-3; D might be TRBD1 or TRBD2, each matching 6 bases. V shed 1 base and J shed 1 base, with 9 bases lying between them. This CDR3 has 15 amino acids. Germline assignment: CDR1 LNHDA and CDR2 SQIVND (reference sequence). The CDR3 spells CASSIVGGGTDTQYF. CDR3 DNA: TGTGCCAGTAGTATAGTCGGGGGCGGCACAGATACGCAGTATTTT.

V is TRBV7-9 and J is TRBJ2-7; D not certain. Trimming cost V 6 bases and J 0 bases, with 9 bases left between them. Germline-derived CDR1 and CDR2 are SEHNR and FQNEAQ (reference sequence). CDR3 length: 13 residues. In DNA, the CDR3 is TGTGCCAGCAGTAAACACAGCTCCTACGAGCAGTACTTC. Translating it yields CASSKHSSYEQYF.

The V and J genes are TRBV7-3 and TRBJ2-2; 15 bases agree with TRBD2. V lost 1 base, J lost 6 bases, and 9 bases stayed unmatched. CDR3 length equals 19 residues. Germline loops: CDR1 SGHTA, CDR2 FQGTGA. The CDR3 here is CASSLKGLAGGLFPGELFF. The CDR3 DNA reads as TGTGCCAGCAGCTTAAAGGGACTAGCGGGGGGTCTCTTCCCCGGGGAGCTGTTTTTT.

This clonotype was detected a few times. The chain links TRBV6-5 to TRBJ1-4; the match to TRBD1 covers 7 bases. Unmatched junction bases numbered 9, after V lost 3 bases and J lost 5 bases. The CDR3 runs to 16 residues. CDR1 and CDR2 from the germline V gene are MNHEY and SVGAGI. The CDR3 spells CASSYITGDANEKLFF. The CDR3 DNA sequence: TGTGCCAGCAGTTATATAACAGGGGACGCCAATGAAAAACTGTTTTTT.

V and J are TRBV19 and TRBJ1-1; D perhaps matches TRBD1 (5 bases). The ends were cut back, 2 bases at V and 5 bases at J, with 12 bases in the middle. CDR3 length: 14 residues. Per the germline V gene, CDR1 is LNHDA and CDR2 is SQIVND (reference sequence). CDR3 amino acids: CASSIKGTGTEAFF. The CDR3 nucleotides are TGTGCCAGTAGTATAAAAGGGACCGGGACTGAAGCTTTCTTT.

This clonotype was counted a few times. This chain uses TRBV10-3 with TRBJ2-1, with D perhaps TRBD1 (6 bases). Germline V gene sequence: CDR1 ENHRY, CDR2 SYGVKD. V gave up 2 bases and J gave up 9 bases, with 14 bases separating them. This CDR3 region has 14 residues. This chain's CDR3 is CAISEPDGGGEQFF. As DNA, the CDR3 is TGTGCCATCAGTGAGCCCGATGGGGGCGGTGAGCAGTTCTTC.

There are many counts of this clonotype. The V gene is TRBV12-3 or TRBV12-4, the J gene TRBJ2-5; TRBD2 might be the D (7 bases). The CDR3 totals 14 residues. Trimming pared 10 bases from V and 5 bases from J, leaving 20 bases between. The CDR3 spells CATRGRGPWETQYF. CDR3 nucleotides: TGTGCCACTCGCGGGCGGGGGCCTTGGGAGACCCAGTACTTC.

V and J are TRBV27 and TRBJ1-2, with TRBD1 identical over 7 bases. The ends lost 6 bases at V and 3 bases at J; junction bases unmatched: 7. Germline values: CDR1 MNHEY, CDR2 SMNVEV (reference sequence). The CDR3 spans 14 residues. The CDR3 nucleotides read TGTGCCAGCAGGCAGACAGGGAATGACTATGGCTACACCTTC. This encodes CASRQTGNDYGYTF.

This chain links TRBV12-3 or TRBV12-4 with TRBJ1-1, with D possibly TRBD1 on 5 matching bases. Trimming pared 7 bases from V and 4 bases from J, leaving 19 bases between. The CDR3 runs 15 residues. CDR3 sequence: CASNVIQVLSTEAFF. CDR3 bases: TGTGCCAGCAATGTAATACAGGTACTGAGCACTGAAGCTTTCTTT.

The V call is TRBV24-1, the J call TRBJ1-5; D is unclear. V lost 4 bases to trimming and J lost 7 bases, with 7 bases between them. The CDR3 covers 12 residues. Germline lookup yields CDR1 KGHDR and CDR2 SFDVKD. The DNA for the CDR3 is TGTGCCACCAGTGAATCCGGCCAGCCCCAGCATTTT. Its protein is CATSESGQPQHF.

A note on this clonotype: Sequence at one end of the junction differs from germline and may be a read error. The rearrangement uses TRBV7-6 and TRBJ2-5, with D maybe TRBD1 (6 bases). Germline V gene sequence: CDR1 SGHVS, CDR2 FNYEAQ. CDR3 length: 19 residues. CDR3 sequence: CVSSLEFWRTDEFQETQYF. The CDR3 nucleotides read TGTGTCAGCAGCTTAGAATTCTGGCGGACAGATGAATTTCAAGAGACCCAGTACTTC.

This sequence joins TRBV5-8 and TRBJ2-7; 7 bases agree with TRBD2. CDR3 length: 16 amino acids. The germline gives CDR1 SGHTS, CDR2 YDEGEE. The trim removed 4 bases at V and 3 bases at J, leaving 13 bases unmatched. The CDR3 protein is CASSLAFGAGDYEQYF. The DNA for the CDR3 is TGTGCCAGCAGCCTAGCTTTTGGGGCGGGGGACTACGAGCAGTACTTC.

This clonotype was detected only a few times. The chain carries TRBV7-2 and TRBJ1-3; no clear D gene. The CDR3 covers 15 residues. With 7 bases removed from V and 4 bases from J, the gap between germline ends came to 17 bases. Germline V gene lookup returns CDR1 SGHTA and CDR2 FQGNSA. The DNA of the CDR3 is TGTGCCAGCACCTTCGGGCTTTCGAGCGGAAACACCATATATTTT. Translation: CASTFGLSSGNTIYF.

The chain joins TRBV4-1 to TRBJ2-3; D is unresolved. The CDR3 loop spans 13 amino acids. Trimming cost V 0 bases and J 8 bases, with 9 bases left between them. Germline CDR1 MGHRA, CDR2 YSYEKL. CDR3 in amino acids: CASSQEPPGTQYF. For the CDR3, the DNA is TGCGCCAGCAGCCAAGAACCTCCGGGTACGCAGTATTTT.

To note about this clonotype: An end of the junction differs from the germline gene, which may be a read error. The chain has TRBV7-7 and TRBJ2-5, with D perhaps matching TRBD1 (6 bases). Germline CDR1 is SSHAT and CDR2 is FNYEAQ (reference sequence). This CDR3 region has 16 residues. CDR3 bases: TGTGCTAGCAGCTTAAATCCACAGGGTCTGGGGGAGACCCAGTACTTC. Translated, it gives CASSLNPQGLGETQYF.

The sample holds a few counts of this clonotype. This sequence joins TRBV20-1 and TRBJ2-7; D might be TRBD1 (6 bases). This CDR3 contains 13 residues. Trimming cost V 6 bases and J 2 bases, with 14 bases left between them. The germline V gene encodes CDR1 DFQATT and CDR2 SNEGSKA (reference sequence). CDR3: CSASGQQTYEQYF. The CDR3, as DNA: TGCAGTGCGTCCGGACAGCAAACCTACGAGCAGTACTTC.

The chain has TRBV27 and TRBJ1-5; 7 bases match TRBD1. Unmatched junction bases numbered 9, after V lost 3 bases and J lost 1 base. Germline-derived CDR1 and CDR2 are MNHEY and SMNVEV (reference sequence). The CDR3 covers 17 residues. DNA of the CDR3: TGTGCCAGCAGTTTTACAGGGGCGGGCCGGAGCAATCAGCCCCAGCATTTT. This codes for CASSFTGAGRSNQPQHF.

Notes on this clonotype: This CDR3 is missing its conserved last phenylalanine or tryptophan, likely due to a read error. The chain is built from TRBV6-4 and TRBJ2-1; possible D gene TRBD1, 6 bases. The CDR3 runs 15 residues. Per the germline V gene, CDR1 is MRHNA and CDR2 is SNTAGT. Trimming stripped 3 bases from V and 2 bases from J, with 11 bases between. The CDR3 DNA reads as TGTGCCAGCAGTGAGGGGGCGAACCCCTACAATGAGCAGTTCTCC. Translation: CASSEGANPYNEQFS.

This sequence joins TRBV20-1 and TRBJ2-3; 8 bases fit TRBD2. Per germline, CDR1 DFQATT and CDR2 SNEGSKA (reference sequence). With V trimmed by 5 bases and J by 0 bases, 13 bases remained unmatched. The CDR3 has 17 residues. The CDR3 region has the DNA TGCAGTGCTGGAAACGGGGGGGCCCACAAAAGCACAGATACGCAGTATTTT. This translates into CSAGNGGAHKSTDTQYF.

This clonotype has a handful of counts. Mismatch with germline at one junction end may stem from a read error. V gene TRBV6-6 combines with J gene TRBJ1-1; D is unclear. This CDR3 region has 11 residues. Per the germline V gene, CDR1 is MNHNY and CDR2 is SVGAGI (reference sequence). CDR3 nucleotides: TGTGCCAGCAGTTATTCTTTGGACTTCCTGTTT. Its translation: CASSYSLDFLF.

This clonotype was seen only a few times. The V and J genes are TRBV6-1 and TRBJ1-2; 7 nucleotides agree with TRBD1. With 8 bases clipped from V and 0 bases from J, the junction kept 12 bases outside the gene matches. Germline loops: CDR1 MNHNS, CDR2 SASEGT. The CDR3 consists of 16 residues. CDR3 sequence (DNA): TGTGCCAGCTGTGTCGAGGGGGCAGCTGCTAACTATGGCTACACCTTC. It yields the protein CASCVEGAAANYGYTF.

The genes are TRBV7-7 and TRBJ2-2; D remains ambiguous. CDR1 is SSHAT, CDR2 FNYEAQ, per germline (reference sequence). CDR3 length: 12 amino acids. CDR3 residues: CAVNIRTGELFF. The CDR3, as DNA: TGTGCTGTGAACATCCGGACCGGGGAGCTGTTTTTT.

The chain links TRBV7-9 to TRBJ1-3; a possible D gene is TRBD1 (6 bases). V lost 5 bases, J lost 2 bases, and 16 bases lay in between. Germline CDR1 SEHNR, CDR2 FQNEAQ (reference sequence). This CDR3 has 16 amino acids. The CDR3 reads CASSPAEGGAGNTIYF. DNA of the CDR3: TGTGCCAGCAGCCCTGCCGAAGGGGGAGCTGGAAACACCATATATTTT.